Below, one T cell receptor beta chain is given with its context. This sample was taken from a study of blood T cell repertoires in COVID-19. Sequenced by immunoSEQ multiplex PCR; TCRdb stores in-frame clones only, minus some. This table has under 200,000 clones, 84% appearing once. V lost 1 base, J lost 5 bases, and 9 bases lay in between. Germline loops: CDR1 SGHVS, CDR2 FNYEAQ. This CDR3 has 14 amino acids. This receptor was obtained from a man aged 50 to 60 who had recovered from COVID-19. This sequence joins TRBV7-6 and TRBJ2-1, with D perhaps matching TRBD2 (5 bases). The material sequenced was PBMCs or T cells enriched from blood (not recorded which). CDR3 loop: CASSLEAVNNEQFF. The CDR3 coding sequence is TGTGCCAGCAGCTTAGAAGCGGTCAACAATGAGCAGTTCTTC.